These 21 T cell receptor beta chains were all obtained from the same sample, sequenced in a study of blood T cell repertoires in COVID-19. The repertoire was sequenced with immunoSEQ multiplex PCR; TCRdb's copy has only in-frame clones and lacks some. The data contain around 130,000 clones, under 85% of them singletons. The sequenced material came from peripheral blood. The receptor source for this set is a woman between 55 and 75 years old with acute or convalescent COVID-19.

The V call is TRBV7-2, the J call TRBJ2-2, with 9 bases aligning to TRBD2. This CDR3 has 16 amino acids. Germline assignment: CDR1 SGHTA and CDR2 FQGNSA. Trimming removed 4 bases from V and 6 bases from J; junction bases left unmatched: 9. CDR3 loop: CASSSWETSGAGELFF. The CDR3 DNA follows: TGTGCCAGCAGCTCCTGGGAGACTAGCGGTGCCGGGGAGCTGTTTTTT. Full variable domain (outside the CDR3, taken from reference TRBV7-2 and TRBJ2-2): GAGVSQSPSNKVTEKGKDVELRCDPISGHTALYWYRQSLGQGLEFLIYFQGNSAPDKSGLPSDRFSAERTGGSVSTLTIQRTQQEDSAVYLCASSSWETSGAGELFFGEGSRLTVL.

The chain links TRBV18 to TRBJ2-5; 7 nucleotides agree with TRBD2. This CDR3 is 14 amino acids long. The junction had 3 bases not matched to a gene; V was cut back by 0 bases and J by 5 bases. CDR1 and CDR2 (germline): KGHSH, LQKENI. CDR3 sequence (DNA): TGTGCCAGCTCACCACCAAGCGGGAAGGAGACCCAGTACTTC. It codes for CASSPPSGKETQYF.

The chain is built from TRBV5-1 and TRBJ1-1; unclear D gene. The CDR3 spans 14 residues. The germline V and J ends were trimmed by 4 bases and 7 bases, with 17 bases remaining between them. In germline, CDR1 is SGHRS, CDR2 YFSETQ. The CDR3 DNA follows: TGCGCCAGCAGCGACCTGGGGTCGGGGATTGAAGCTTTCTTT. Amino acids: CASSDLGSGIEAFF.

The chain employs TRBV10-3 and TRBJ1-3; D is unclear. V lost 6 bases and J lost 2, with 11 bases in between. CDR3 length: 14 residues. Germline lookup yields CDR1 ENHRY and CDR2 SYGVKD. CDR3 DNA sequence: TGTGCCATCAGCCCGGGTCTCACTGGAAACACCATATATTTT. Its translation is CAISPGLTGNTIYF.

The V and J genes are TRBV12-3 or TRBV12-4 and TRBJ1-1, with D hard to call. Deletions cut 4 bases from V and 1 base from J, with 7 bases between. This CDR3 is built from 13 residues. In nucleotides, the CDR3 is TGTGCCAGCAGTTCAACAGCGAACACTGAAGCTTTCTTT. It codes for CASSSTANTEAFF.

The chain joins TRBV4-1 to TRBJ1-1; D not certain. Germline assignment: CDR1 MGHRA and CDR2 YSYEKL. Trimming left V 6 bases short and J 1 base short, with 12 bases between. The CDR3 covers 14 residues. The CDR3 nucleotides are TGCGCCAGCAGACCAACGAGGGAGAACACTGAAGCTTTCTTT. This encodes CASRPTRENTEAFF.

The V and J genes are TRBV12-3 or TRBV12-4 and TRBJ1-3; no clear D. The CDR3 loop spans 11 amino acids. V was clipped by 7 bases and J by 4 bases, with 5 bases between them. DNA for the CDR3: TGTGCCAGCACGGTCGGAAACACCATATATTTT. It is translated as CASTVGNTIYF.

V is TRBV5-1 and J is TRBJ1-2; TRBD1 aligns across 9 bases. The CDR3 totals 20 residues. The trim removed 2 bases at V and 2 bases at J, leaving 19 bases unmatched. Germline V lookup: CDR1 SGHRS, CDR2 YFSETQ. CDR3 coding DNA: TGCGCCAGCAGCTTCAGGCCCCCCGACCTCAGGACAGGGGCGAACTATGGCTACACCTTC. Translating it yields CASSFRPPDLRTGANYGYTF.

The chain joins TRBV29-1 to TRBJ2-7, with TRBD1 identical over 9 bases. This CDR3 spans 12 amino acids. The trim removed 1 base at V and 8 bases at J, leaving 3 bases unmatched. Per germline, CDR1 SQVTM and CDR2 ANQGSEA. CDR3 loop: CSVEGQGGKQYV. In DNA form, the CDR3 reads TGCAGCGTTGAAGGACAGGGGGGTAAGCAGTACGTC.

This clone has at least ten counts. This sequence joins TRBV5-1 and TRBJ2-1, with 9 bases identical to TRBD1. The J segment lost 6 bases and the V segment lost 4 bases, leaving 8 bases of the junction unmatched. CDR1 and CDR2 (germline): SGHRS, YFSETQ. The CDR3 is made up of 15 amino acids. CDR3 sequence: CASSRGDREGNEQFF. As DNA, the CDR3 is TGCGCCAGCAGCAGGGGGGACAGGGAGGGCAATGAGCAGTTCTTC. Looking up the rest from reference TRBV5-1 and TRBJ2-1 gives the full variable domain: KAGVTQTPRYLIKTRGQQVTLSCSPISGHRSVSWYQQTPGQGLQFLFEYFSETQRNKGNFPGRFSGRQFSNSRSEMNVSTLELGDSALYLCASSRGDREGNEQFFGPGTRLTVL.

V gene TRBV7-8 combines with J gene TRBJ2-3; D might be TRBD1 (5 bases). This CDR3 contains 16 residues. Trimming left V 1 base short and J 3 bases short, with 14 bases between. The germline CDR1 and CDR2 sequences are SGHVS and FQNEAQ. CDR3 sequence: CASSLDGHYGTDTQYF. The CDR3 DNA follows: TGTGCCAGCAGCTTAGACGGACACTACGGGACAGATACGCAGTATTTT.

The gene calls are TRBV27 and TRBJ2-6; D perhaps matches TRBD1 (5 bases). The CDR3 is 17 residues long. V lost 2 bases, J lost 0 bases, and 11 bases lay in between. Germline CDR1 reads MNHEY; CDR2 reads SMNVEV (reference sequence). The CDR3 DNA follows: TGTGCCAGCAGTTTACAGGGCAGAACCTCTGGGGCCAACGTCCTGACTTTC. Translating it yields CASSLQGRTSGANVLTF.

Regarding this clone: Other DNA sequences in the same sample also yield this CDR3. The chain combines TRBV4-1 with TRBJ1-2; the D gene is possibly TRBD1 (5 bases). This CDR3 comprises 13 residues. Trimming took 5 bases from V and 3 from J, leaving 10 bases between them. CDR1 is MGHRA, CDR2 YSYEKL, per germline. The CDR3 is CASSRGMDYGYTF. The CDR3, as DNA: TGCGCCAGCAGCAGGGGTATGGACTATGGCTACACCTTC.

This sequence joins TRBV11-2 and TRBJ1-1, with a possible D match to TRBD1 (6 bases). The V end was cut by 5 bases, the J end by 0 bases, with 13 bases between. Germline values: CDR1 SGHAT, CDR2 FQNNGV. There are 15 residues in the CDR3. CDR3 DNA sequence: TGTGCCAGCAGCCCAACGGGACAAGTGAACACTGAAGCTTTCTTT. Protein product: CASSPTGQVNTEAFF.

CDR3 bases: TGCGCCAGCAGCTTGACCGAGATCGCAGATACGCAGTATTTT. Residues: CASSLTEIADTQYF. The chain employs TRBV5-1 and TRBJ2-3; D is unresolved. V lost 1 base and J lost 4, with 10 bases in between. The CDR3 totals 14 residues. In germline, CDR1 is SGHRS, CDR2 YFSETQ.

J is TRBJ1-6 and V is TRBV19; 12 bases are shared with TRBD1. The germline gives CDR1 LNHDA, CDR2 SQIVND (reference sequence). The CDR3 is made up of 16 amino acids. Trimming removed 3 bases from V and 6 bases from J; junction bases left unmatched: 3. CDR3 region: CASSMGDRGPNSPLHF. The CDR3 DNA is TGTGCCAGTAGTATGGGGGACAGGGGGCCTAATTCACCCCTCCACTTT.

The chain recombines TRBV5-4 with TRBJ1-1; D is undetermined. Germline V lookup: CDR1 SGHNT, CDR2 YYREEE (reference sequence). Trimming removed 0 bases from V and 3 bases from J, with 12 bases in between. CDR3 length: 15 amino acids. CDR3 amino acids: CASSLGAASYTEAFF. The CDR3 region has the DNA TGTGCCAGCAGCTTGGGTGCGGCAAGCTACACTGAAGCTTTCTTT.

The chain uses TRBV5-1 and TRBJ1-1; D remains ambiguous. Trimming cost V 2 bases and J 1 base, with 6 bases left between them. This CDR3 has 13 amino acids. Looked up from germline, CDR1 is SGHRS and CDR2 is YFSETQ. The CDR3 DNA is TGCGCCAGCAGCTTTTCTCCGAACACTGAAGCTTTCTTT. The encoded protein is CASSFSPNTEAFF.

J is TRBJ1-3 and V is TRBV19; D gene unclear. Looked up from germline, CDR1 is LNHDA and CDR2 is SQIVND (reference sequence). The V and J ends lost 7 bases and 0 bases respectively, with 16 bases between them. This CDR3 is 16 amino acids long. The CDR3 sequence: CASKREGANSGNTIYF. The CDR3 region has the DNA TGTGCCAGTAAAAGGGAGGGAGCGAACTCTGGAAACACCATATATTTT.

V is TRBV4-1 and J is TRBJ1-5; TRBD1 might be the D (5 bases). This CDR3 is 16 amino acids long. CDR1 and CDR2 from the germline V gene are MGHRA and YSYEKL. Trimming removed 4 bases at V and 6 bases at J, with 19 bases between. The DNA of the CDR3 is TGCGCCAGCAGCCGCTACAAGAGAAAAGGGGCTCAGCCCCAGCATTTT. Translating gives CASSRYKRKGAQPQHF.

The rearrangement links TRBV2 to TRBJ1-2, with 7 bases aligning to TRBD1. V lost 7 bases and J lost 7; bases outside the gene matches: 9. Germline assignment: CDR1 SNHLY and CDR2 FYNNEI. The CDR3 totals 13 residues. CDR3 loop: CASTLGDSLGYTF. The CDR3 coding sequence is TGTGCCAGCACCCTCGGGGACAGTCTTGGCTACACCTTC.